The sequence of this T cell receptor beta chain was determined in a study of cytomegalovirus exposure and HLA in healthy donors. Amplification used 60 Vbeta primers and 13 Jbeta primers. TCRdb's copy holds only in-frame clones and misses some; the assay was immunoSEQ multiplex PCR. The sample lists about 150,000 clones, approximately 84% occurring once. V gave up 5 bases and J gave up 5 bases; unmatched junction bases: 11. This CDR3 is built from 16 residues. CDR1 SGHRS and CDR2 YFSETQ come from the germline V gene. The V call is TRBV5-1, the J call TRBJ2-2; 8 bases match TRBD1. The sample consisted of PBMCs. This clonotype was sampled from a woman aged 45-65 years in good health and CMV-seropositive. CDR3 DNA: TGCGCCAGCAGTCCGAGGGTGGACAGGGTAACCGGGGAGCTGTTTTTT. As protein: CASSPRVDRVTGELFF.